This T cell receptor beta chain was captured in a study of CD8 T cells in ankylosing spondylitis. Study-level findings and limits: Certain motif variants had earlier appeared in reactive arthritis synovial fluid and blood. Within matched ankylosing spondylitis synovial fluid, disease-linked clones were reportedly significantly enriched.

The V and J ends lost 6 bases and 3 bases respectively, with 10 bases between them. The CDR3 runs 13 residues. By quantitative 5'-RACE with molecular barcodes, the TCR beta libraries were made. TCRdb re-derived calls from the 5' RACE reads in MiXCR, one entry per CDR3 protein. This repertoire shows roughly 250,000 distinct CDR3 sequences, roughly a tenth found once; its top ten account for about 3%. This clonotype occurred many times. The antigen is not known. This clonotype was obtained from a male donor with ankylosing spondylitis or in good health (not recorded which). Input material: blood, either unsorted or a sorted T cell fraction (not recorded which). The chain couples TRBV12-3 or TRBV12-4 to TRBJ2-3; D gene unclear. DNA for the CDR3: TGTGCCAGCAGGATTAGTGGTACAGATACGCAGTATTTT. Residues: CASRISGTDTQYF.